This T cell receptor beta chain was retrieved from a study of T cell repertoires in cytomegalovirus infection. About the study: CMV infection and matching HLA type were both indicated by public TCR beta signatures.

TCRdb analysed the reads with MiXCR anew, one entry per CDR3 protein. The table records about 570,000 distinct CDR3 sequences, about 40% of them present only once. Trimming left V 0 bases short and J 6 bases short, with 8 bases between. The CDR3 is 14 amino acids. The germline gives CDR1 ENHRY, CDR2 SYGVKD. As regards this clonotype: Its matching antigen is unknown.

The receptor was isolated from a human donor in good health (CMV status not recorded). Some clones in this sample may be carry-over from other donors' samples. The rearrangement joins TRBV10-3 to TRBJ2-2; D is perhaps TRBD2 (6 bases). Sequences were derived from cultured PBMCs, sampled from culture after CMV antigen stimulation. CDR3 amino acids: CAISESGGPGELFF. DNA of the CDR3: TGTGCCATCAGTGAGTCGGGGGGACCCGGGGAGCTGTTTTTT.